This T cell receptor beta chain was sequenced during a study of cytomegalovirus exposure and HLA in healthy donors. This CDR3 has 13 residues. Per the germline V gene, CDR1 is MNHNY and CDR2 is SVGAGI (reference sequence). The V and J ends lost 0 bases and 4 bases respectively, with 7 bases between them. PCR used 60 Vbeta primers and 13 Jbeta primers. Repertoires were generated with immunoSEQ multiplex PCR, while TCRdb's copy carries only in-frame clones and drops some. Of some 180,000 clones listed, 60% to 80% are singletons. The chain uses TRBV6-6 and TRBJ2-7; D gene uncertain. This TCR was recovered from a woman younger than 45 in good health and CMV-seronegative. Sequenced sample: PBMCs. CDR3 DNA: TGTGCCAGCAGTTACTCGACTGAATACGAGCAGTACTTC. Protein sequence: CASSYSTEYEQYF.